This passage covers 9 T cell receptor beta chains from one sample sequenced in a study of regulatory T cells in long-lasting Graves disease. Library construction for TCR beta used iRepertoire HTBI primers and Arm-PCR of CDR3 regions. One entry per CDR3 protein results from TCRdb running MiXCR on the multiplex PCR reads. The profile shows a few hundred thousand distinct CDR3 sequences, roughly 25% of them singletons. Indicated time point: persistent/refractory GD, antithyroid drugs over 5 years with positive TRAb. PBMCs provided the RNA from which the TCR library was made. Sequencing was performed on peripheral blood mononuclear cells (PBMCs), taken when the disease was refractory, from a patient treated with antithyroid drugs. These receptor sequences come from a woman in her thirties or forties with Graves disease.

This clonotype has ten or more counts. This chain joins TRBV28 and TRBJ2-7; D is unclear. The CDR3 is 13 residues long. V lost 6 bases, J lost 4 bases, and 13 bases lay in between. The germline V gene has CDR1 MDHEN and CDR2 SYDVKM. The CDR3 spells CASSPRSRYEQYF. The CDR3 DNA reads TGTGCCAGCAGCCCACGGAGCAGGTACGAGCAGTACTTC.

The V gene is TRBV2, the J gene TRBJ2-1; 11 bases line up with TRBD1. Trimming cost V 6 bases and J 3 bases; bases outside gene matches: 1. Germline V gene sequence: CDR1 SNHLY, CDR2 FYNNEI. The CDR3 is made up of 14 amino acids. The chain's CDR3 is CASRDRGLYNEQFF. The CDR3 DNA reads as TGTGCCAGCAGGGACAGGGGGCTCTACAATGAGCAGTTCTTC.

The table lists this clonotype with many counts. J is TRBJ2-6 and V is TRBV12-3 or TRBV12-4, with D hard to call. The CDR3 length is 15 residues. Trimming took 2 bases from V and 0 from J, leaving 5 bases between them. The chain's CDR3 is CASSLRDSGANVLTF. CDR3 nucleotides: TGTGCCAGCAGTTTAAGGGACTCTGGGGCCAACGTCCTGACTTTC.

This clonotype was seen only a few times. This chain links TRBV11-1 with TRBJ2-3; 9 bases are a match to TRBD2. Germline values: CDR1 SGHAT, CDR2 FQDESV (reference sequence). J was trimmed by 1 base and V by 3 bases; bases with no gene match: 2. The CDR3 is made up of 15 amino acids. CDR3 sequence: CASSLRTSGTDTQYF. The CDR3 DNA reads TGTGCCAGCAGCTTGAGGACTAGCGGCACAGATACGCAGTATTTT.

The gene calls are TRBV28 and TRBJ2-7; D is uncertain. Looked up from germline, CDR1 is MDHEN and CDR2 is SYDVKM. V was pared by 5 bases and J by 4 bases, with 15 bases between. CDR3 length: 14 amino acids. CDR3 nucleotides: TGTGCCAGCAGTCTACCCCCTCCCGTGTACGAGCAGTACTTC. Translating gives CASSLPPPVYEQYF.

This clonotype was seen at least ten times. The CDR3 nucleotides read TGTGCCAGCCTCGGGGCGGGCGCTGAAGCTTTCTTT. Translating gives CASLGAGAEAFF. This chain uses TRBV12-3 or TRBV12-4 with TRBJ1-1; D is possibly TRBD1 (5 bases). Trimming removed 8 bases at V and 6 bases at J, with 13 bases between. There are 12 residues in the CDR3.

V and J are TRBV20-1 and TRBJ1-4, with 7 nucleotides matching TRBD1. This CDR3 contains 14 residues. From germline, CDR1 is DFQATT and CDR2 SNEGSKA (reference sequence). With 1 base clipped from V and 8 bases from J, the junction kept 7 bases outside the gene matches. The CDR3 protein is CSARGNRGGEKLFF. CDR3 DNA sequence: TGCAGTGCTAGAGGAAACAGGGGAGGGGAAAAACTGTTTTTT.

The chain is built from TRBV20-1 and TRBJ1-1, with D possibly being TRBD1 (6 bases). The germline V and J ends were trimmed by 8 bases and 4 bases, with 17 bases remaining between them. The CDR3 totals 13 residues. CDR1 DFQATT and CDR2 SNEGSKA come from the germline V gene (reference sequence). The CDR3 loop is CSIQRQEGTEAFF. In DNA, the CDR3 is TGCAGTATTCAAAGACAGGAGGGCACTGAAGCTTTCTTT.

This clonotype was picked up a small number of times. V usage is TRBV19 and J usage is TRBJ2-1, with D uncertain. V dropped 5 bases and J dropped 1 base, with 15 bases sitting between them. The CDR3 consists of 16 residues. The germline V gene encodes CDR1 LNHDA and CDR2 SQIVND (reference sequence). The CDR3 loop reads CASSPLHWGSYNEQFF. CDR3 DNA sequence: TGTGCCAGTAGTCCACTACATTGGGGTTCCTACAATGAGCAGTTCTTC. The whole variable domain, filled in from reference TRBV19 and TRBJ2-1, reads DGGITQSPKYLFRKEGQNVTLSCEQNLNHDAMYWYRQDPGQGLRLIYYSQIVNDFQKGDIAEGYSVSREKKESFPLTVTSAQKNPTAFYLCASSPLHWGSYNEQFFGPGTRLTVL.